This TCR beta chain was sequenced during a study of blood T cell repertoires in COVID-19. This clone was counted a single time. TCRdb's copy holds only in-frame clones and misses some; the assay was immunoSEQ multiplex PCR. The sample lists some 270,000 clones, 89% seen once, with under 2.5% in the top ten. Adults between roughly 18 and 90 years of age took part from 24 US areas. This CDR3 comprises 14 residues. The germline V and J ends were trimmed by 3 bases and 2 bases, with 12 bases remaining between them. Germline values: CDR1 GTSNPN, CDR2 SVGIG (reference sequence). The chain recombines TRBV30 with TRBJ2-3; D perhaps matches TRBD2 (6 bases). The receptor comes from an older woman who had recovered from COVID-19. The sample was PBMCs or T cells enriched from blood (not recorded which). This chain's CDR3 is CAWRAAGFTDTQYF. DNA for the CDR3: TGTGCCTGGAGGGCCGCGGGGTTCACAGATACGCAGTATTTT.